This entry is about one T cell receptor (beta chain). V shed 4 bases and J shed 4 bases, with 5 bases lying between them. CDR1 and CDR2 (germline): MDHEN, SYDVKM. CDR3 length equals 11 residues. The data stem from a study of blood T cell repertoires in COVID-19. About the study: COVID-19 samples collected from the United States, Italy and Spain covered acute and convalescent phases. T cells, B-cell-depleted T cells, or PBMCs supplied cDNA or gDNA.

As originally analysed: Counts of nucleated cells, estimated from reference gene primer amplification, were obtained. Sequencing was performed with immunoSEQ multiplex PCR; in TCRdb, only in-frame clones are kept and a portion is missing. That table furnishes V, J and clone size, whereas the DNA furnished D and trimming. The profile shows tens of thousands of clones, more than 85% of them singletons. The sequence derives from a human donor with active COVID-19. The donor label of this sample is uncertain. The gene calls are TRBV28 and TRBJ2-7; D is unclear. What was sequenced was peripheral blood. CDR3 DNA sequence: TGTGCCAGCAGTTCTAGGTACGAGCAGTACTTC. This gives the protein CASSSRYEQYF.